A selection of T cell receptor beta chains follows, all from one sample in a study of T cell responses to AZD1222 COVID-19 vaccine. Here immunoSEQ multiplex PCR was the method, and the copy in TCRdb shows in-frame clones only, minus some. Among under 150,000 clones listed, 85% to 90% were seen once. Material: peripheral blood, obtained on day 0 of AZD1222 vaccination. These receptors were collected from an adult in good health. The CDR3 runs from the conserved cysteine through the conserved F or W. The D gene is left open where the match is weak. The size of a clone is reported for some rows only, either as once, few or many, or as a class for expanded clones.

-	TRBD2	TRBV7-9	TRBJ2-3	TGTGCCAGCAGCTTTTGGACTAGCGGGAGGGGGGATACGCAGTATTTT	CASSFWTSGRGDTQYF
-	-	TRBV19	TRBJ1-1	TGTGCCAGTCGCGGGAGAGGAGGAACTGAAGCTTTCTTT	CASRGRGGTEAFF
-	TRBD1	TRBV6-5	TRBJ1-1	TGTGCCAGCACCTTCAACAGGGGCAACACTGAAGCTTTCTTT	CASTFNRGNTEAFF
-	-	TRBV19	TRBJ2-3	TGTGCCAGTAGCCGGGACCTCCCCGATACGCAGTATTTT	CASSRDLPDTQYF
-	-	TRBV15	TRBJ1-6	TGTGCCACCAGCAGAGATATCGGGGGAGGTAATTCACCCCTCCACTTT	CATSRDIGGGNSPLHF
-	-	TRBV29-1	TRBJ1-1	TGCAGCGTTAGGGAGAGAGGGGAGAACACTGAAGCTTTCTTT	CSVRERGENTEAFF
-	TRBD2	TRBV7-2	TRBJ2-7	TGTGCCAGCAGCTTAGTTGGTCGGGGACTAGGCTACGAGCAGTACTTC	CASSLVGRGLGYEQYF
-	-	TRBV6-5	TRBJ2-3	TGTGCCAGCAGCCGAAGAACAGGGACAGATACGCAGTATTTT	CASSRRTGTDTQYF
-	-	TRBV9	TRBJ2-2	TGTGCCAGCGAGGGCGGGGTAAACACCGGGGAGCTGTTTTTT	CASEGGVNTGELFF
-	-	TRBV13	TRBJ2-5	TGTGCCAGCAGCCCCCCGGGCGGGGGCCACCAAGAGACCCAGTACTTC	CASSPPGGGHQETQYF
-	-	TRBV18	TRBJ2-7	TGTGCCAGCTCACCCAGGGCCAACTCCTACGAGCAGTACTTC	CASSPRANSYEQYF
once	TRBD1	TRBV24-1	TRBJ2-2	TGTGCCACCAGTGATTTGCCGGGACAGGGGGGCACCGGGGAGCTGTTTTTT	CATSDLPGQGGTGELFF
-	TRBD1	TRBV27	TRBJ2-7	TGTGCCAGCAGTTTACAGGGGGCTTCCTACGAGCAGTACTTC	CASSLQGASYEQYF
-	-	TRBV30	TRBJ2-5	TGTGCCTGGAAGGGATCTCAAGAGACCCAGTACTTC	CAWKGSQETQYF
-	-	TRBV7-8	TRBJ2-7	TGTGCCAGCAGCTTAGTAGCAGGGGGGATGTACGAGCAGTACTTC	CASSLVAGGMYEQYF
-	-	TRBV7-9	TRBJ2-4	TGTGCCAGCAGCTTGGAGGGGGCTAGCGGAGTTCCCAAAAACATTCAGTACTTC	CASSLEGASGVPKNIQYF
-	TRBD1	TRBV19	TRBJ1-5	TGTGCCAGTACCGGAACAGGGGGCAATCAGCCCCAGCATTTT	CASTGTGGNQPQHF
-	TRBD1	TRBV9	TRBJ1-1	TGTGCCAGCAGCGGACAGGGAAGAGACACTGAAGCTTTCTTT	CASSGQGRDTEAFF
-	-	TRBV2	TRBJ2-6	TGTGCCAGCACCCTCTCTGGGGCCAACGTCCTGACTTTC	CASTLSGANVLTF
-	TRBD1	TRBV6-5	TRBJ2-7	TGTGCCAGCAGTCCGACAGGGTTGACCTACGAGCAGTACTTC	CASSPTGLTYEQYF
once	-	TRBV18	TRBJ2-7	TGTGCCAGCTCACTACAGGCCTCCTACGAGCAGTACTTC	CASSLQASYEQYF
-	-	TRBV7-2	TRBJ1-2	TGTGCCAGCAACACCTACGGGGGTTGGGGCTACACCTTC	CASNTYGGWGYTF
-	TRBD2	TRBV3-1/TRBV3-2	TRBJ2-3	TGTGCCAGCAGCCCTGGGACTAGCGTGAATACGCAGTATTTT	CASSPGTSVNTQYF
-	TRBD2	TRBV27	TRBJ2-7	TGTGCCAGCAGTTTTTGGGGACCGGGAGGCTACGAGCAGTACTTC	CASSFWGPGGYEQYF
-	TRBD1	TRBV6-5	TRBJ1-4	TGTGCCAGCAGCACAGGGGGAGCAACTAATGAAAAACTGTTTTTT	CASSTGGATNEKLFF
-	-	TRBV5-1	TRBJ2-7	TGCGCCAGCAGCCGGGGGGACAGAACCGCCGACGAGCAGTACTTC	CASSRGDRTADEQYF
-	TRBD1	TRBV7-9	TRBJ2-7	TGTGCCAGCGACAGGGACCTAAATGGCGAGCAGTACTTC	CASDRDLNGEQYF
once	-	TRBV4-2	TRBJ1-4	TGTGCCAGCAGCCAATCGACAGCAACTAATGAAAAACTGTTTTTT	CASSQSTATNEKLFF
-	TRBD1	TRBV4-3	TRBJ1-6	TGCGCCAGCAGCCATGACAGGGGGAATTCACCCCTCCACTTT	CASSHDRGNSPLHF
-	TRBD2	TRBV9	TRBJ2-3	TGTGCCAGCAGCCTCCGGGAGGGGGGCACAGATACGCAGTATTTT	CASSLREGGTDTQYF
-	TRBD1	TRBV7-6	TRBJ1-2	TGTGCCAGCAGCGCCGACACAGGGGTGGTTGGCTATGGCTACACCTTC	CASSADTGVVGYGYTF
-	TRBD2	TRBV5-6	TRBJ2-7	TGTGCCAGTTTACTAGCGGGAGCCTACGAGCAGTACTTC	CASLLAGAYEQYF
-	-	TRBV5-1	TRBJ2-5	TGCGCCAGCTCGTCGGGGAGGACAGAGACCCAGTACTTC	CASSSGRTETQYF
-	-	TRBV7-3	TRBJ1-1	TGTGCCAGCAGCCTTCGAGTGGACACTGAAGCTTTCTTT	CASSLRVDTEAFF
few	TRBD2	TRBV5-4	TRBJ2-7	TGTGCCAGCAGCTTGGGGACTAGCGGGAGTTATGCCTACGAGCAGTACTTC	CASSLGTSGSYAYEQYF
-	TRBD2	TRBV11-3	TRBJ2-5	TGTGCCAGCAGCTTGAGCCGTGGCAGCGGGGGGGAGGGAGAGACCCAGTACTTC	CASSLSRGSGGEGETQYF
-	-	TRBV7-8	TRBJ2-6	TGTGCCAGCAGGGAAACGGCCCTGCGGGCCAACGTCCTGACTTTC	CASRETALRANVLTF
-	TRBD2	TRBV7-3	TRBJ2-1	TGTGCCAGCAGCGCAGCGGGGGGGCCTTCGAAGAATGAGCAGTTCTTC	CASSAAGGPSKNEQFF
-	-	TRBV5-5	TRBJ1-1	TGTGCCAGCAGCTTGGCTGGAACCCAGAACACTGAAGCTTTCTTT	CASSLAGTQNTEAFF
once	-	TRBV18	TRBJ2-5	TGTGCCAGCTCATCAAAAGAGACCCAGTACTTC	CASSSKETQYF
once	-	TRBV9	TRBJ1-2	TGTGCCAGCAGCCAAGGCCTCCGGGGACGGACCTATGGCTACACCTTC	CASSQGLRGRTYGYTF
-	-	TRBV15	TRBJ2-7	TGTGCCACCAGCAGAGATTACAGGGACGAGCAGTACTTC	CATSRDYRDEQYF
-	-	TRBV7-2	TRBJ1-1	TGTGCCAGCAGCTTTACCGGGACAACTGAAGCTTTCTTT	CASSFTGTTEAFF
-	-	TRBV28	TRBJ1-1	TGTGCCAGCAGTTTATCGGCTGAAGCTTTCTTT	CASSLSAEAFF
few	-	TRBV5-4	TRBJ2-5	TGTGCCAGCAGCTTCATTGGTGGACATGACCAAGAGACCCAGTACTTC	CASSFIGGHDQETQYF